This is a list of T cell receptor beta chains from one sample in a study of T cell responses to AZD1222 COVID-19 vaccine. Libraries were prepared by immunoSEQ multiplex PCR; TCRdb keeps only in-frame clonotypes and omits some of them. The table includes about 150,000 clones, more than 80% detected once. This material consisted of peripheral blood, taken on day 0 of AZD1222 vaccination. The receptors come from an adult in good health. CDR3s include the opening cysteine and the closing phenylalanine or tryptophan. A D gene is named only where the DNA matches it firmly. Clone size, where shown, is once, few, many, or a class for clones that have expanded.

CDR3 length | clone size | J gene | D gene | V gene | CDR3 DNA | CDR3 protein
20 | few | TRBJ2-2 | TRBD2 | TRBV4-1 | TGCGCCAGCAGCCATCGGACCGTGACTAGCGGGGGCCTGAACACCGGGGAGCTGTTTTTT | CASSHRTVTSGGLNTGELFF
13 | . | TRBJ1-2 | . | TRBV18 | TGTGCCAGCTCACCCGGGTCCGACTATGGCTACACCTTC | CASSPGSDYGYTF
12 | . | TRBJ1-6 | . | TRBV28 | TGTGCCAGCAAACAGGGCGGTTCACCCCTCCACTTT | CASKQGGSPLHF
13 | . | TRBJ2-7 | . | TRBV5-4 | TGTGCCAGCAGCATCTCGGGACAAAGCGAGCAGTACTTC | CASSISGQSEQYF
15 | . | TRBJ2-1 | TRBD1 | TRBV10-3 | TGTGCCATCAGTGGAACGACAGGGGGTGGCAATGAGCAGTTCTTC | CAISGTTGGGNEQFF
14 | . | TRBJ1-2 | . | TRBV19 | TGTGCCAGTAGTTCCCTGGGGCCTGACTATGGCTACACCTTC | CASSSLGPDYGYTF
20 | . | TRBJ2-2 | . | TRBV27 | TGTGCCAGCAGTTCTCTCCTAACCAAGACGGAGCTTGATGAGTTGGGGGAGCTGTTTTTT | CASSSLLTKTELDELGELFF
15 | . | TRBJ1-6 | . | TRBV3-1/TRBV3-2 | TGTGCCAGCAGTCTCCGCGGAGGGCCAAGTTCACCCCTCCACTTT | CASSLRGGPSSPLHF
15 | . | TRBJ2-2 | . | TRBV27 | TGTGCCAGCAGTTACCTCTCAGGGGCCACCGGGGAGCTGTTTTTT | CASSYLSGATGELFF
11 | . | TRBJ2-3 | . | TRBV10-2 | TGCGCCAGCGCCGAGGTCGATACGCAGTATTTT | CASAEVDTQYF
13 | . | TRBJ1-2 | . | TRBV27 | TGTGCCAGCAGTTTGAGCGGGGGGAATGGCTACACCTTC | CASSLSGGNGYTF
11 | . | TRBJ2-5 | . | TRBV7-6 | TGTGCCAGCAGCTTAGCAGAGACCCAGTACTTC | CASSLAETQYF
15 | . | TRBJ2-3 | TRBD2 | TRBV10-3 | TGTGCCATCAGCCAAGGACTAGCGAGCACAGATACGCAGTATTTT | CAISQGLASTDTQYF
15 | . | TRBJ1-5 | . | TRBV19 | TGTGCCAGTAGTTCCAGAACAAATAGCAATCAGCCCCAGCATTTT | CASSSRTNSNQPQHF
15 | . | TRBJ2-1 | TRBD2 | TRBV6-5 | TGTGCCAGCAGTTACTCTAGCGGGGGGGCCGGTGAGCAGTTCTTC | CASSYSSGGAGEQFF
15 | . | TRBJ2-3 | . | TRBV5-1 | TGCGCCAGCAGCTTTGGACAGGAGGGGCCAGATACGCAGTATTTT | CASSFGQEGPDTQYF
12 | . | TRBJ2-7 | . | TRBV3-1/TRBV3-2 | TGTGCCAGCAGCCAAGCCCCTAGTGCTCGGTACTTC | CASSQAPSARYF
15 | . | TRBJ1-1 | TRBD1 | TRBV5-1 | TGCGCCAGCAAAGACAGGGTAGGGTGGTCCACTGAAGCTTTCTTT | CASKDRVGWSTEAFF